These T cell receptor beta chains were read from a single sample in a study of blood T cell repertoires in COVID-19. Only in-frame clones appear in the TCRdb table, and some are missing; sequencing was by immunoSEQ multiplex PCR. The sample includes 30,000 or so clones, roughly nine tenths of them seen just once. The sequencing sample was made of peripheral blood. Receptor source: a human donor in a cohort sampled during active COVID-19. Each CDR3 is given with its conserved first and last residue. The order of the fields is clone size, CDR3 length, J gene, V gene, CDR3 protein. Not every row has a clone size; where given, it reads once, few, many or a size class.

. | 14 | TRBJ1-2 | TRBV14 | CASSRMGQGNGYTF
. | 14 | TRBJ1-2 | TRBV6-5 | CASSLFEGSLGYTF
once | 13 | TRBJ2-3 | TRBV5-1 | CASSLGEPDTQYF
once | 13 | TRBJ2-3 | TRBV5-6 | CASSLAPADTQYF
. | 16 | TRBJ2-3 | TRBV24-1 | CATSDFLAGRADTQYF
. | 14 | TRBJ1-4 | TRBV10-3 | CAIQEGSGNEKLFF
. | 13 | TRBJ2-3 | TRBV12-3/TRBV12-4 | CASGLGFTDTQYF
. | 15 | TRBJ1-2 | TRBV14 | CASSLQRTDSYGYTF
. | 15 | TRBJ2-4 | TRBV10-3 | CAISTRVGAKNIQYF
few | 14 | TRBJ1-5 | TRBV4-2 | CASSSTGEGQPQHF
. | 14 | TRBJ2-5 | TRBV15 | CATSSGTGGSAQYF
. | 11 | TRBJ1-1 | TRBV29-1 | CSAGQGGRAFF
. | 15 | TRBJ1-6 | TRBV7-2 | CASSLNWGVNSPLHF
. | 13 | TRBJ1-2 | TRBV30 | CACRERENYGYTF
once | 17 | TRBJ1-2 | TRBV28 | CASSLMGFGTANYGYTF
. | 20 | TRBJ1-5 | TRBV28 | CASTLRRTSFFGGGIKPQHF
. | 17 | TRBJ2-1 | TRBV3-1/TRBV3-2 | CASSQGGRDRGGSEQFF
. | 17 | TRBJ2-3 | TRBV30 | CAWSVRGLAGKADTQYF
. | 14 | TRBJ2-2 | TRBV5-1 | CASSLGQGNGELFF
few | 15 | TRBJ1-1 | TRBV4-1 | CASSQSATMNTEAFF
. | 17 | TRBJ2-5 | TRBV5-6 | CASSFRTSGRALETQYF
. | 15 | TRBJ1-1 | TRBV7-9 | CASSLTGGGSTEAFF
. | 14 | TRBJ1-1 | TRBV19 | CASSIFQANTEAFF
. | 13 | TRBJ1-1 | TRBV3-1/TRBV3-2 | CASSQGKPGEAFF
once | 18 | TRBJ2-1 | TRBV6-1 | CASSDGTGGWSSYNEQFF
. | 16 | TRBJ1-4 | TRBV9 | CASSVGQGAQIEKLFF
. | 14 | TRBJ1-6 | TRBV7-9 | CASRSQGDGSPLHF
few | 16 | TRBJ1-5 | TRBV28 | CASSARGQPSNQPQHF
. | 12 | TRBJ2-4 | TRBV30 | CAWSPPGGPGNF
. | 16 | TRBJ1-2 | TRBV24-1 | CATSAHLGTGGYGYTF
. | 14 | TRBJ2-2 | TRBV5-4 | CASSLQGGTGELFF
few | 12 | TRBJ1-3 | TRBV30 | CAWTPQGNTIYF
. | 14 | TRBJ2-3 | TRBV2 | CASSFSYYTDTQYF
. | 13 | TRBJ1-1 | TRBV27 | CASSQIDRVEAFF
. | 12 | TRBJ1-1 | TRBV3-1/TRBV3-2 | CASSPGETKAFF
. | 14 | TRBJ1-1 | TRBV11-1 | CASSLRQGNTEAFF
. | 13 | TRBJ2-5 | TRBV7-2 | CASSKNQGETQYF
. | 15 | TRBJ2-3 | TRBV7-2 | CASSPPDRGTDTQYF
. | 13 | TRBJ2-1 | TRBV7-3 | CATRTSGTNEQFF
. | 14 | TRBJ2-5 | TRBV24-1 | CATSDQGALETQYF
. | 14 | TRBJ2-2 | TRBV9 | CASSVGPGTGELFF
. | 15 | TRBJ2-2 | TRBV7-8 | CASSLAAYITGELFF
. | 17 | TRBJ2-3 | TRBV28 | CASSFVRGRPDTDTQYF
. | 14 | TRBJ2-2 | TRBV3-1/TRBV3-2 | CASSQAVLSGELFF
. | 14 | TRBJ2-1 | TRBV9 | CASSASGRAWEQFF
. | 16 | TRBJ1-3 | TRBV9 | CASSVATVGSGNTIYF
. | 13 | TRBJ1-1 | TRBV18 | CASSGPMNTEAFF